Included here is one T cell receptor (beta chain) sequence, with context. Prior autoimmune disease or systemic immunosuppression barred patients. This sample stems from a study of OX40 agonist ivuxolimab in advanced cancers. Clones were read by immunoSEQ multiplex PCR, and TCRdb kept only the in-frame ones, dropping some. The data contain about 77,000 clones, 81% of them singletons. This specimen consisted of CD4+ or CD8+ T cells sorted from blood, obtained in a trial of the OX40 agonist ivuxolimab. The sequence derives from an adult with an advanced solid tumor such as melanoma, head and neck, liver or kidney cancer.

The CDR3, as DNA: TGTGCCAGCAGCCCTGGGACAGGGGGCCGCGTGGGCCAAGAGACCCAGTACTTC. This encodes CASSPGTGGRVGQETQYF. The chain links TRBV5-4 to TRBJ2-5, with 12 bases fitting TRBD1. The V gene's germline CDR1 is SGHNT and CDR2 YYREEE (reference sequence). The CDR3 is made up of 18 amino acids. With 4 bases clipped from V and 1 base from J, the junction kept 11 bases outside the gene matches.